This section outlines one T cell receptor (beta chain) sequence together with its context. Antigen unknown. PBMCs served as the source from which CD4+ and CD8+ T cells were sorted. This entry is derived from a study of CD8+ T cells in alopecia areata. Study results and limitations: More clonal than normal scalp was lesional scalp, particularly alopecia totalis/universalis. Researchers reported that TCR sharing among patients proved less clear than in mice, possibly HLA-linked.

Extracted from the samples, RNA was reverse transcribed into cDNA to serve as the sequencing template. Profiled with immunoSEQ multiplex PCR; TCRdb holds only in-frame clones, not every one. The sample has roughly 150,000 clones, around 57% seen once. The CDR3 has 13 residues. The germline V gene encodes CDR1 SNHLY and CDR2 FYNNEI. Trimming cost V 9 bases and J 3 bases, with 12 bases left between them. This sequence joins TRBV2 and TRBJ1-5; tentatively, D is TRBD1 (5 bases). This sequence originates from a human donor in good health. Sequenced: CD4+ T cells sorted from blood. The CDR3 DNA reads as TGTGCCAGTACCGGGACCTTCAATCAGCCCCAGCATTTT. Its protein product is CASTGTFNQPQHF.